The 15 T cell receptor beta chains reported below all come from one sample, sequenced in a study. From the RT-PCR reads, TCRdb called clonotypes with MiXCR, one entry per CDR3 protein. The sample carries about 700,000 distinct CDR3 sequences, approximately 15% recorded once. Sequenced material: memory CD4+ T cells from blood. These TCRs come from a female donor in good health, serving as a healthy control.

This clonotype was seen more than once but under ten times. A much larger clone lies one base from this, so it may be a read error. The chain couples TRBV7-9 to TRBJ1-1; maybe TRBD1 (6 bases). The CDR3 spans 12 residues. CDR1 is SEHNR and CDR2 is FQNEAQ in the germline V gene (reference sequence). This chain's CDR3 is CASSANRAEVFF. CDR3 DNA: TGTGCCAGCAGCGCTAACAGGGCTGAAGTTTTCTTT.

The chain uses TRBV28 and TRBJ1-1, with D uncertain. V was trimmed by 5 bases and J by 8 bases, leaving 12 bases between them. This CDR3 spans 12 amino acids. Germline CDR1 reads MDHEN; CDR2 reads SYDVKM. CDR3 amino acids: CASSPPREEAFF. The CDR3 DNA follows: TGTGCCAGCAGTCCCCCACGGGAAGAAGCTTTCTTT. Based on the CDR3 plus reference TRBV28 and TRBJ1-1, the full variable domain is DVKVTQSSRYLVKRTGEKVFLECVQDMDHENMFWYRQDPGLGLRLIYFSYDVKMKEKGDIPEGYSVSREKKERFSLILESASTNQTSMYLCASSPPREEAFFGQGTRLTVV.

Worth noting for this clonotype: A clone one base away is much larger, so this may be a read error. DNA for the CDR3: TGTGCCATCAGGCCCGGGACGGCCTGCTACGAGCAGTACTTC. Protein product: CAIRPGTACYEQYF. The rearrangement uses TRBV10-3 and TRBJ2-7; D is possibly TRBD1 or TRBD2 (5 bases each). The V gene lost 6 bases and the J gene lost 3 bases, with 15 bases spanning the gap. There are 14 residues in the CDR3. Germline CDR1 reads ENHRY; CDR2 reads SYGVKD.

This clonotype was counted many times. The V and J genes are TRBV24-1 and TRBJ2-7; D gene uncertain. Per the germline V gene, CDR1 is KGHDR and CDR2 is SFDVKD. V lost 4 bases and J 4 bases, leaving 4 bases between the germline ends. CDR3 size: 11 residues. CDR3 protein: CATSDEYEQYF. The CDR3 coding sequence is TGTGCCACCAGTGACGAATACGAGCAGTACTTC.

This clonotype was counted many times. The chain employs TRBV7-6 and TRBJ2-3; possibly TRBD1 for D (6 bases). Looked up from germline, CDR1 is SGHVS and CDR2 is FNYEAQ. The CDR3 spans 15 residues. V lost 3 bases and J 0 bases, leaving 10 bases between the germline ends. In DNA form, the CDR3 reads TGTGCCAGCAGCTTTCAGGGGACCAGCACAGATACGCAGTATTTT. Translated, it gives CASSFQGTSTDTQYF.

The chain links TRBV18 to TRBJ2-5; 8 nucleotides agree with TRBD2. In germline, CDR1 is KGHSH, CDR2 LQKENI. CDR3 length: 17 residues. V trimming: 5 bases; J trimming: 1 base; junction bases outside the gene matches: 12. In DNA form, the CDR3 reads TGTGCCAGCTCAGCAAACGGGGGGGGCCAGATCCAAGAGACCCAGTACTTC. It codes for CASSANGGGQIQETQYF.

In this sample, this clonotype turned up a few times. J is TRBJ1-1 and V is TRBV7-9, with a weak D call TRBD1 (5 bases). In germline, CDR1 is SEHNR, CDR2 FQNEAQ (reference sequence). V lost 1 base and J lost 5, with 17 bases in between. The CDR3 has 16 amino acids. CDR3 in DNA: TGTGCCAGCAGCTTAGGGGTGGGGGGAACTAGGACTGAAGCTTTCTTT. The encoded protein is CASSLGVGGTRTEAFF.

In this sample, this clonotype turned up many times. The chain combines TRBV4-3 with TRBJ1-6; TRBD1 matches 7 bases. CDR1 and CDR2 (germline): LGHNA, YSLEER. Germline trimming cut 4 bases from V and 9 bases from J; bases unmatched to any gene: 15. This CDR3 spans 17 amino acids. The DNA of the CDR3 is TGCGCCAGCAGCCGGACTGGAGGAGGGGGCAATAGTTCACCCCTCCACTTT. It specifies CASSRTGGGGNSSPLHF.

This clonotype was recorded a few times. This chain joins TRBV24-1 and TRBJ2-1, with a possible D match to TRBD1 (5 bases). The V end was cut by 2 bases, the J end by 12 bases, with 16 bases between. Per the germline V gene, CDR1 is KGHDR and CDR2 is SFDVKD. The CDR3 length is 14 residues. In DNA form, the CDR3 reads TGTGCCACCAGTGATTGGGTCACAGGTAACGGGCAGTTCTTC. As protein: CATSDWVTGNGQFF.

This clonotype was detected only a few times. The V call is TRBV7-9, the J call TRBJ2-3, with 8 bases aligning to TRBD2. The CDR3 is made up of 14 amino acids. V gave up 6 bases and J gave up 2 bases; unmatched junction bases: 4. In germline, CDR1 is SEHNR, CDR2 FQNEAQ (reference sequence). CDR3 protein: CASRLAVTTDTQYF. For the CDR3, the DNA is TGTGCCAGCAGACTAGCGGTAACCACAGATACGCAGTATTTT.

Here the CDR3 reads CASSRGSGNRGNNSPLHF. CDR3 DNA sequence: TGTGCCAGCAGCCGAGGGTCCGGCAACAGGGGAAATAATTCACCCCTCCACTTT. The rearrangement uses TRBV12-3 or TRBV12-4 and TRBJ1-6; 7 bases agree with TRBD1. The trim removed 6 bases at V and 5 bases at J, leaving 16 bases unmatched. This CDR3 has 18 residues.

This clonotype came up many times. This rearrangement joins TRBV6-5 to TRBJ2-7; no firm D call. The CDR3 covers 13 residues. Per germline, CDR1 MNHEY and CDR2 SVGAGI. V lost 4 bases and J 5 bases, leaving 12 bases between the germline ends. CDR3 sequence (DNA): TGTGCCAGCAGTTCCTCCTGGACCGACGAGCAGTACTTC. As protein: CASSSSWTDEQYF.

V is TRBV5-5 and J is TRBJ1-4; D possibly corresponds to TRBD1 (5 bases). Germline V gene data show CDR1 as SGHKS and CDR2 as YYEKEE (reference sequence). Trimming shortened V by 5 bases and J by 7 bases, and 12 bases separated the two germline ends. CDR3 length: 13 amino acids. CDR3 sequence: CASRRVGAEKLFF. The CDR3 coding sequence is TGTGCCAGCAGACGCGTAGGGGCTGAAAAACTGTTTTTT.

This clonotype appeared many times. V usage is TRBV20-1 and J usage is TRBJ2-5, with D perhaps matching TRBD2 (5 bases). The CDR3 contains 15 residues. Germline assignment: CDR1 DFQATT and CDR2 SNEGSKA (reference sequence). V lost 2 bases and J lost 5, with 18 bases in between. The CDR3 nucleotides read TGCAGTGCTAGAATCCCACTGGGAGCCCCCGAGACCCAGTACTTC. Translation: CSARIPLGAPETQYF.

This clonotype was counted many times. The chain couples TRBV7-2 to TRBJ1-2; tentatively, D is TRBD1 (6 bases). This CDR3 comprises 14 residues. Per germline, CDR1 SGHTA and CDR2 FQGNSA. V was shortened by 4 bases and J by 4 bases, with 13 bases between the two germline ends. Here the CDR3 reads CASSSRTVTYGYTF. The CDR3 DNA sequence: TGTGCCAGCAGCTCCCGGACAGTTACCTATGGCTACACCTTC.